This passage covers 18 T cell receptor beta chains from one sample sequenced in a study of CXCR3-negative and CXCR3-positive naive CD8 T cells. The study made its TRB cDNA libraries by 5' RACE, adding UMI labels. TCRdb reprocessed the 5' RACE reads and stores each CDR3 protein as one record, lacking DNA. This sample's table has some 130,000 distinct CDR3 sequences. The source material was naive CXCR3- CD8+ T cells from blood. Subset of the sample: CD45RO-CCR7+CD27+CD95- naive CD8+ T cells lacking CXCR3 (TNR3-). These receptors were taken from a human donor in good health. Some clones in this sample may be carry-over from other donors' samples.

The chain joins TRBV12-3 or TRBV12-4 to TRBJ2-1; absent DNA, TCRdb's TRBD1 call cannot be checked. The CDR3 spans 15 residues. Here the CDR3 reads CASTLGSSSYNEQFF.

V and J are TRBV20-1 and TRBJ2-7; the TCRdb D gene call, TRBD2, has no DNA to confirm it. Per the germline V gene, CDR1 is DFQATT and CDR2 is SNEGSKA (reference sequence). This CDR3 contains 21 residues. CDR3: CSARAPWVPDSAGGNSYEQYF.

J is TRBJ2-3 and V is TRBV11-2; TCRdb names TRBD1, which stays unverified in the absence of DNA. The germline V gene has CDR1 SGHAT and CDR2 FQNNGV. CDR3 length: 12 amino acids. The chain's CDR3 is CASRTGGSTQYF.

The rearrangement joins TRBV10-3 to TRBJ2-7; TCRdb lists TRBD2, though no DNA is available to test this call. This CDR3 is 13 amino acids long. CDR1 is ENHRY and CDR2 is SYGVKD in the germline V gene. CDR3 residues: CAISERGGYEQYF.

The chain links TRBV6-5 to TRBJ2-1; TCRdb's D call of TRBD2 is untestable without DNA. Germline loops: CDR1 MNHEY, CDR2 SVGAGI. The CDR3 spans 16 residues. The CDR3 region is CASSYGASGGNNEQFF.

The chain joins TRBV4-1 to TRBJ2-5. Per germline, CDR1 MGHRA and CDR2 YSYEKL. CDR3 length equals 15 residues. The CDR3 loop is CASSQFTVGQETQYF.

The genes are TRBV5-1 and TRBJ2-7; without DNA, the TCRdb call of TRBD2 cannot be checked. The CDR3 is made up of 14 amino acids. Germline V gene data show CDR1 as SGHRS and CDR2 as YFSETQ. The CDR3 sequence: CASSFTSGSYEQYF.

J is TRBJ2-7 and V is TRBV7-8. The V gene's germline CDR1 is SGHVS and CDR2 FQNEAQ. CDR3 size: 14 residues. The CDR3 spells CASSARQNSYEQYF. Using reference TRBV7-8 and TRBJ2-7 for the parts outside the CDR3, the full variable domain is GAGVSQSPRYKVAKRGQDVALRCDPISGHVSLFWYQQALGQGPEFLTYFQNEAQLDKSGLPSDRFFAERPEGSVSTLKIQRTQQEDSAVYLCASSARQNSYEQYFGPGTRLTVT.

This chain links TRBV29-1 with TRBJ1-1; TCRdb's D call, TRBD1, is unchecked because there is no DNA. The CDR3 has 14 amino acids. Germline V gene sequence: CDR1 SQVTM, CDR2 ANQGSEA. This CDR3 is CSVVRALRELEAFF.

V and J are TRBV29-1 and TRBJ2-3. This CDR3 has 13 residues. Per germline, CDR1 SQVTM and CDR2 ANQGSEA. CDR3 in amino acids: CSGTSWSTDTQYF.

The chain employs TRBV4-1 and TRBJ2-7; without DNA, the TCRdb call of TRBD1 cannot be checked. Germline loops: CDR1 MGHRA, CDR2 YSYEKL. The CDR3 is 14 residues long. CDR3 loop: CASSPDRGMYEQYF.

The V call is TRBV19, the J call TRBJ2-7; TCRdb indicates TRBD2, and absent DNA this call remains unverified. Germline CDR1 LNHDA, CDR2 SQIVND (reference sequence). The CDR3 length is 14 residues. The CDR3 protein is CASTPTSGSSEQYF.

The rearrangement uses TRBV13 and TRBJ2-2; checking the TCRdb D call of TRBD2 is not possible without DNA. The CDR3 is made up of 16 amino acids. Germline V gene sequence: CDR1 PRHDT, CDR2 FYEKMQ (reference sequence). CDR3 sequence reads: CASSFSLAENTGELFF.

The rearrangement links TRBV20-1 to TRBJ1-5; TCRdb returns TRBD1, unconfirmable since there is no DNA. The CDR3 sequence is 15 residues long. Looked up from germline, CDR1 is DFQATT and CDR2 is SNEGSKA (reference sequence). Here the CDR3 reads CSATGQTYSNQPQHF.

The V gene is TRBV14, the J gene TRBJ1-2. The CDR3 extends over 14 amino acids. The V gene's germline CDR1 is SGHDN and CDR2 FVKESK. The CDR3: CASSQVQGNYGYTF.

V usage is TRBV27 and J usage is TRBJ2-1. CDR3 length: 12 amino acids. Per germline, CDR1 MNHEY and CDR2 SMNVEV (reference sequence). The CDR3 sequence: CASTSSYNEQFF.

V is TRBV28 and J is TRBJ2-5; lacking DNA, the TRBD1 call made by TCRdb goes unchecked. CDR1 and CDR2 (germline): MDHEN, SYDVKM. The CDR3 consists of 14 residues. CDR3 protein: CASSWTAGVETQYF.

The chain recombines TRBV28 with TRBJ1-5. Germline loops: CDR1 MDHEN, CDR2 SYDVKM. The CDR3 covers 15 residues. The CDR3 here is CASSLWREQNQPQHF.